One T cell receptor beta chain is described in this entry. Antigen specificity is unknown. Time point in this sample: pre-sensitization, week 0. Treatment: therapeutic diphenylcyclopropenone sensitization with weekly scalp DPC. MiXCR, applied by TCRdb to the RACE reads, yields one record per CDR3 protein. Of 50,000 to 70,000 distinct CDR3 sequences detected, more than 7.5% appear once; the ten largest clones hold around 10%. The data were taken from a study of human T cells and chemical hapten exposure. Study-level information: 2% DPC was applied to roughly 2 cm by roughly 2 cm of upper inner arm skin for sensitization. Largely, small differences in pooled library volume made per-sample TCR yields vary. Study-wide points: The number of TCRs above 1 in 1000 frequency did not change after DPC sensitization. The immune response of these alopecia patients might not match healthy individuals'.

The specimen comprised whole blood, sampled in connection with sensitization to the hapten diphenylcyclopropenone (DPC). This TCR derives from a man between 35 and 55 years old with alopecia areata. Some clones in this sample may be carry-over from other donors' samples.

CDR3 coding DNA: TGTGCCAGCAGTGGGGAAGGGCACTTCAATGAGCAGTTCTTC. Protein: CASSGEGHFNEQFF. The chain links TRBV6-1 to TRBJ2-1; D not certain. This CDR3 is built from 14 residues. V gave up 4 bases and J gave up 6 bases, with 13 bases separating them. Per the germline V gene, CDR1 is MNHNS and CDR2 is SASEGT.